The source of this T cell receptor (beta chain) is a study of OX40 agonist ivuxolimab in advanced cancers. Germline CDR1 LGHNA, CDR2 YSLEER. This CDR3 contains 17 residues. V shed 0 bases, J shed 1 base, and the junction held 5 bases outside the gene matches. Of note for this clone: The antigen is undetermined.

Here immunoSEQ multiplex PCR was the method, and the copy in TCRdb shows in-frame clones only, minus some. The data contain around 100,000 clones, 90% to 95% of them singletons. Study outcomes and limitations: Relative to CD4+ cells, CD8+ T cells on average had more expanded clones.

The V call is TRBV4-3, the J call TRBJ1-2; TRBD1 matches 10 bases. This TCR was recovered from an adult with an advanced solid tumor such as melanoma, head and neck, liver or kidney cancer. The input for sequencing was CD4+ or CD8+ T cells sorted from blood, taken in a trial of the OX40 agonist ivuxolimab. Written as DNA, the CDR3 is TGCGCCAGCAGCCAAGATCTTTGGACAGGGGGTAACTATGGCTACACCTTC. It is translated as CASSQDLWTGGNYGYTF.